This entry is about one TCR beta chain. Only in-frame clones appear in the TCRdb table, and some are missing; sequencing was by immunoSEQ multiplex PCR. The sample yields over 75,000 clones, around 73% seen once. The record originates from a study of cytotoxic CD8 clonotypes in ibrutinib-treated CLL. Across the study: Over 10 relapsed/refractory, some 15 treatment-naive; roughly 18 IGHV unmutated.

CDR1 is SGHRS, CDR2 YFSETQ, per germline. V lost 0 bases, J lost 7 bases, and 3 bases stayed unmatched. The CDR3 has 15 amino acids. This receptor was obtained from a human donor with chronic lymphocytic leukemia. This sequence joins TRBV5-1 and TRBJ1-5; 11 bases agree with TRBD1. Specimen: PBMCs, collected after 12 months of ibrutinib treatment. The CDR3, as DNA: TGCGCCAGCAGCTTGGACGGGACAGGGGGACAGCCCCAGCATTTT. This sequence encodes CASSLDGTGGQPQHF.